What follows are 20 T cell receptor beta chains derived from one specimen sequenced in a study of blood T cell repertoires in COVID-19. Libraries were prepared by immunoSEQ multiplex PCR; TCRdb keeps only in-frame clonotypes and omits some of them. The sample contains some 250,000 clones, over 80% of which appear only once. The sample taken for sequencing was peripheral blood. The receptors derive from a man aged 25 to 40 who had recovered from COVID-19.

The chain links TRBV7-9 to TRBJ1-4; D remains ambiguous. This CDR3 spans 14 amino acids. Germline V gene data show CDR1 as SEHNR and CDR2 as FQNEAQ (reference sequence). V lost 8 bases, J lost 3 bases, and 13 bases lay in between. CDR3 DNA sequence: TGTGCCAGCCAAGCGCGGGAAGCTAATGAAAAACTGTTTTTT. This encodes CASQAREANEKLFF. The full variable domain, rest sourced from reference TRBV7-9 and TRBJ1-4, is DTGVSQNPRHKITKRGQNVTFRCDPISEHNRLYWYRQTLGQGPEFLTYFQNEAQLEKSRLLSDRFSAERPKGSFSTLEIQRTEQGDSAMYLCASQAREANEKLFFGSGTQLSVL.

The chain carries TRBV29-1 and TRBJ2-5; 9 bases map to TRBD2. Germline V gene sequence: CDR1 SQVTM, CDR2 ANQGSEA. The CDR3 is 12 amino acids. Trimming cost V 5 bases and J 5 bases; bases outside gene matches: 3. For the CDR3, the DNA is TGCAGCGTTAGCGGGGGGTCGGAGACCCAGTACTTC. As protein: CSVSGGSETQYF.

V and J are TRBV5-6 and TRBJ2-7; TRBD2 matches at 8 bases. With 2 bases clipped from V and 4 bases from J, the junction kept 8 bases outside the gene matches. Looked up from germline, CDR1 is SGHDT and CDR2 is YYEEEE. The length of the CDR3 is 15 residues. DNA for the CDR3: TGTGCCAGCAGCTTTTTGGCGGGGGGCGCGTACGAGCAGTACTTC. This codes for CASSFLAGGAYEQYF.

The rearrangement links TRBV4-1 to TRBJ2-7; the D gene is possibly TRBD1 (6 bases). Germline assignment: CDR1 MGHRA and CDR2 YSYEKL. This CDR3 has 18 residues. V was cut by 0 bases and J by 7 bases, with 25 bases left in between. The CDR3 DNA reads TGCGCCAGCAGCCAAGATCAGGGGACGGGCTCCAACCTACGGGAGCAGTACTTC. Translating gives CASSQDQGTGSNLREQYF.

V gene TRBV5-4 combines with J gene TRBJ2-5, with TRBD2 matching 12 bases. Germline V CDR1 and CDR2: SGHNT, YYREEE (reference sequence). The CDR3 consists of 17 residues. The junction had 13 bases not matched to a gene; V was cut back by 0 bases and J by 10 bases. DNA of the CDR3: TGTGCCAGCAGCTTGGGACCACTAGCGGGGGGTACGAGGATCCAGTACTTC. Its protein is CASSLGPLAGGTRIQYF.

The chain is built from TRBV6-5 and TRBJ1-2, with 7 bases fitting TRBD1. Germline assignment: CDR1 MNHEY and CDR2 SVGAGI. The CDR3 has 13 residues. Trimming took 8 bases from V and 6 from J; bases not matched to a gene: 9. The CDR3 coding sequence is TGTGCCAGCCGGGTCACAGGGGATCATGGCTACACCTTC. Translation: CASRVTGDHGYTF.

This clone was detected only a few times. The J gene is TRBJ2-1, the V gene TRBV7-9; weak D call: TRBD1 (5 bases). CDR3 size: 13 residues. V was cut by 1 base and J by 10 bases, with 11 bases left in between. CDR1 and CDR2 (germline): SEHNR, FQNEAQ (reference sequence). CDR3 loop: CASSLEGTGEQFF. The CDR3 bases are TGTGCCAGCAGCTTAGAGGGCACAGGCGAGCAGTTCTTC. Together with reference TRBV7-9 and TRBJ2-1, the CDR3 gives the full variable domain: DTGVSQNPRHKITKRGQNVTFRCDPISEHNRLYWYRQTLGQGPEFLTYFQNEAQLEKSRLLSDRFSAERPKGSFSTLEIQRTEQGDSAMYLCASSLEGTGEQFFGPGTRLTVL.

This clone was counted once. The chain is built from TRBV7-2 and TRBJ1-2; 8 nucleotides match TRBD1. The CDR3 spans 16 residues. Germline assignment: CDR1 SGHTA and CDR2 FQGNSA. V shed 6 bases and J 1 base; nucleotides not matched to a gene: 10. The CDR3 region is CASSFVAGGYNYGYTF. For the CDR3, the DNA is TGTGCCAGCAGTTTCGTGGCAGGGGGCTATAACTATGGCTACACCTTC. Combining the CDR3 with reference TRBV7-2 and TRBJ1-2 gives the whole variable domain GAGVSQSPSNKVTEKGKDVELRCDPISGHTALYWYRQSLGQGLEFLIYFQGNSAPDKSGLPSDRFSAERTGGSVSTLTIQRTQQEDSAVYLCASSFVAGGYNYGYTFGSGTRLTVV.

This clone was found once. Given a much more abundant clone one base away, this may be a read error. The chain has TRBV4-1 and TRBJ2-3; maybe TRBD2 (6 bases). The ends were cut back, 0 bases at V and 2 bases at J, with 9 bases in the middle. Germline-derived CDR1 and CDR2 are MGHRA and YSYEKL. The CDR3 consists of 15 residues. The CDR3 sequence: CASSQDPGVTDTQYF. DNA for the CDR3: TGCGCCAGCAGCCAAGATCCGGGGGTCACAGATACGCAGTATTTT.

This chain links TRBV7-9 with TRBJ1-1; 7 bases line up with TRBD1. Per the germline V gene, CDR1 is SEHNR and CDR2 is FQNEAQ (reference sequence). The trim removed 6 bases at V and 4 bases at J, leaving 14 bases unmatched. The CDR3 covers 16 residues. CDR3: CASRAPTGYEGTEAFF. The DNA for the CDR3 is TGTGCCAGCAGAGCGCCGACAGGGTATGAGGGCACTGAAGCTTTCTTT.

V and J are TRBV4-1 and TRBJ1-3, with D possibly matching TRBD1 (5 bases). This CDR3 has 18 residues. Per the germline V gene, CDR1 is MGHRA and CDR2 is YSYEKL. Trimming shortened V by 4 bases and J by 2 bases, and 21 bases separated the two germline ends. CDR3 DNA sequence: TGCGCCAGCAGCCCTCCCGGGGGAGGGTATAATGCTGGAAACACCATATATTTT. Translating it yields CASSPPGGGYNAGNTIYF.

The V call is TRBV24-1, the J call TRBJ1-2; possibly TRBD1 for D (5 bases). V gave up 3 bases and J gave up 8 bases, with 12 bases separating them. CDR3 size: 13 residues. CDR1 is KGHDR, CDR2 SFDVKD, per germline. For the CDR3, the DNA is TGTGCCACCAGTGATCGGACAACTGGGGGCTACACCTTC. This codes for CATSDRTTGGYTF.

V usage is TRBV6-1 and J usage is TRBJ2-5; D remains ambiguous. Trimming pared 1 base from V and 7 bases from J, leaving 13 bases between. Germline CDR1 MNHNS, CDR2 SASEGT. This CDR3 is 14 amino acids long. In DNA, the CDR3 is TGTGCCAGCAGTGAAGTGAGGCTAGATGGGACCCAGTACTTC. It is translated as CASSEVRLDGTQYF.

The chain has TRBV18 and TRBJ1-2; possible D gene TRBD1, 5 bases. CDR1 is KGHSH and CDR2 is LQKENI in the germline V gene. V was trimmed by 3 bases and J by 5 bases, leaving 7 bases between them. This CDR3 contains 12 residues. The CDR3 sequence: CASSPDSYGYTF. In DNA form, the CDR3 reads TGTGCCAGCTCACCTGACAGTTATGGCTACACCTTC.

V usage is TRBV28 and J usage is TRBJ2-7; 10 nucleotides match TRBD1. Germline CDR1 is MDHEN and CDR2 is SYDVKM. This CDR3 region has 15 residues. Germline trimming cut 3 bases from V and 7 bases from J; bases unmatched to any gene: 9. The CDR3 DNA reads TGTGCCAGCAGTTTGGGGGGACAGGGGCTTGGGGAGCAGTACGTC. As protein: CASSLGGQGLGEQYV.

The chain uses TRBV29-1 and TRBJ2-7; TRBD1 matches 10 bases. CDR3 length: 13 residues. The germline V gene encodes CDR1 SQVTM and CDR2 ANQGSEA. With V trimmed by 7 bases and J by 3 bases, 6 bases remained unmatched. The CDR3 DNA reads TGCAGCGCAACGGGACAGGGGAGCTACGAGCAGTACTTC. Its translation: CSATGQGSYEQYF.

The rearrangement uses TRBV7-8 and TRBJ2-7; a weak D match, TRBD2 (7 bases). V lost 4 bases and J lost 4, with 17 bases in between. Germline V gene data show CDR1 as SGHVS and CDR2 as FQNEAQ. The CDR3 loop spans 15 amino acids. The CDR3 region has the DNA TGTGCCAGCAGCTCCCTAGGGGGGGGGCTGTACGAGCAGTACTTC. It yields the protein CASSSLGGGLYEQYF.

This clone was seen more than once but under ten times. This sequence joins TRBV7-3 and TRBJ2-2; the match to TRBD1 covers 7 bases. The CDR3 has 15 amino acids. Germline V lookup: CDR1 SGHTA, CDR2 FQGTGA. J was trimmed by 4 bases and V by 6 bases; bases with no gene match: 8. The CDR3 reads CASSIDRDSTGELFF. The CDR3 DNA reads as TGTGCCAGCAGTATAGACAGGGACAGCACCGGGGAGCTGTTTTTT.

The chain recombines TRBV5-6 with TRBJ2-7; TRBD1 agrees at 7 bases. Germline assignment: CDR1 SGHDT and CDR2 YYEEEE. The CDR3 runs 14 residues. The ends lost 7 bases at V and 1 base at J; junction bases unmatched: 8. The chain's CDR3 is CASAPGQASYEQYF. As DNA, the CDR3 is TGTGCCAGCGCCCCCGGACAGGCGTCCTACGAGCAGTACTTC. Together with reference TRBV5-6 and TRBJ2-7, the CDR3 gives the full variable domain: DAGVTQSPTHLIKTRGQQVTLRCSPKSGHDTVSWYQQALGQGPQFIFQYYEEEERQRGNFPDRFSGHQFPNYSSELNVNALLLGDSALYLCASAPGQASYEQYFGPGTRLTVT.

V and J are TRBV3-1 (or the pseudogene TRBV3-2) and TRBJ1-4; D is undetermined. V was shortened by 4 bases and J by 6 bases, with 6 bases between the two germline ends. Per the germline V gene, CDR1 is LGHDT and CDR2 is YNNKEL (reference sequence). The CDR3 spans 12 residues. DNA of the CDR3: TGTGCCAGCAGCCCCGGGTATGAAAAACTGTTTTTT. Translation: CASSPGYEKLFF.